Listed here are 9 T cell receptor beta chains from one sample, sequenced in a study of T cells in Graves' hyperthyroidism and ophthalmopathy. Amplification yielded TCR beta CDR3 regions, with RNA transcripts as the source. The study used the HTBI primer set for a first-round RT-PCR of the TCR CDR3. TCRdb recomputed calls from the multiplex PCR reads with MiXCR, one row per CDR3 protein. The repertoire has 450,000 to 600,000 distinct CDR3 sequences, 13% to 15% of them found once; the top ten carry approximately 14%. The sequenced material came from blood. These receptor sequences come from a woman aged 40 to 55 with Graves' hyperthyroidism.

In its sample, this clonotype was seen many times. The chain recombines TRBV28 with TRBJ1-4, with TRBD1 matching over 9 bases. There are 15 residues in the CDR3. Germline V gene lookup returns CDR1 MDHEN and CDR2 SYDVKM. Trimming took 6 bases from V and 4 from J; bases not matched to a gene: 6. The CDR3 reads CASRVQGAFNEKLFF. In DNA, the CDR3 is TGTGCCAGCAGAGTACAGGGGGCATTTAATGAAAAACTGTTTTTT. The complete variable domain, with remaining parts taken from reference TRBV28 and TRBJ1-4, reads DVKVTQSSRYLVKRTGEKVFLECVQDMDHENMFWYRQDPGLGLRLIYFSYDVKMKEKGDIPEGYSVSREKKERFSLILESASTNQTSMYLCASRVQGAFNEKLFFGSGTQLSVL.

This clonotype was seen many times. The chain uses TRBV28 and TRBJ2-7, with D uncertain. The CDR3 runs 15 residues. Germline-derived CDR1 and CDR2 are MDHEN and SYDVKM. Trimming removed 1 base at V and 0 bases at J, with 10 bases between. The CDR3 loop is CASSLLPASSYEQYF. The CDR3 DNA reads as TGTGCCAGCAGTTTATTACCAGCTAGCTCCTACGAGCAGTACTTC.

The genes are TRBV5-6 and TRBJ2-7; TRBD2 agrees at 9 bases. CDR3 length: 15 amino acids. Germline CDR1 SGHDT, CDR2 YYEEEE. Unmatched junction bases numbered 7, after V lost 1 base and J lost 5 bases. CDR3 bases: TGTGCCAGCAGCTTGTCGGGACTAGCTACCCACGAGCAGTACTTC. The encoded protein is CASSLSGLATHEQYF.

The table lists this clonotype with a few counts. The V call is TRBV7-8, the J call TRBJ1-5; D unclear. Looked up from germline, CDR1 is SGHVS and CDR2 is FQNEAQ. V was trimmed by 1 base and J by 6 bases, leaving 13 bases between them. The CDR3 has 15 amino acids. This CDR3 reads CASSLGAHFTQPQHF. The CDR3 DNA is TGTGCCAGCAGCTTAGGAGCCCATTTCACTCAGCCCCAGCATTTT.

In the case of this clonotype: Just one base apart from a much larger clone, this may be a read error. The chain combines TRBV29-1 with TRBJ2-7, with TRBD2 matching 9 bases. The J call is uncertain, as TRBJ2-1 better fits the DNA end. From germline, CDR1 is SQVTM and CDR2 ANQGSEA. This CDR3 has 13 residues. The CDR3 DNA follows: TGCAGCGTTTCTAGCGGGAACTCCTACGAGCAGTTCTTC. It yields the protein CSVSSGNSYEQFF.

The rearrangement uses TRBV7-9 and TRBJ2-6, with 7 bases that match TRBD1. Germline lookup yields CDR1 SEHNR and CDR2 FQNEAQ (reference sequence). The CDR3 sequence is 17 residues long. J was trimmed by 0 bases and V by 4 bases; bases with no gene match: 6. As DNA, the CDR3 is TGTGCCAGCAGCTCACCGGGACAGAACTCTGGGGCCAACGTCCTGACTTTC. As protein: CASSSPGQNSGANVLTF.

This clonotype was counted ten times or more. The chain combines TRBV6-1 with TRBJ2-1; TRBD1 or TRBD2 may be the D gene (5 bases each). Germline V gives CDR1 MNHNS, CDR2 SASEGT. This CDR3 contains 14 residues. V was shortened by 2 bases and J by 4 bases, with 9 bases between the two germline ends. The CDR3 coding sequence is TGTGCCAGCAGTGAAATCTGGGGGTACAATGAGCAGTTCTTC. This codes for CASSEIWGYNEQFF.

CDR3 sequence: CASSTGTDSYGYTF. CDR3 bases: TGTGCCAGCAGTACCGGGACAGATAGCTATGGCTACACCTTC. This chain links TRBV2 with TRBJ1-2, with TRBD1 matching 7 bases. Unmatched junction bases numbered 7, after V lost 5 bases and J lost 4 bases. The CDR3 loop spans 14 amino acids. Germline V gene sequence: CDR1 SNHLY, CDR2 FYNNEI. Variable domain in full (rest from reference TRBV2 and TRBJ1-2): EPEVTQTPSHQVTQMGQEVILRCVPISNHLYFYWYRQILGQKVEFLVSFYNNEISEKSEIFDDQFSVERPDGSNFTLKIRSTKLEDSAMYFCASSTGTDSYGYTFGSGTRLTVV.

This clonotype showed up many times. The chain couples TRBV28 to TRBJ2-7; D is perhaps TRBD1 or TRBD2 (6 bases each). The CDR3 runs to 13 residues. V dropped 6 bases and J dropped 7 bases, with 16 bases sitting between them. In germline, CDR1 is MDHEN, CDR2 SYDVKM. The CDR3 spells CASRLTGAWEQYF. CDR3 bases: TGTGCCAGCAGACTGACGGGGGCGTGGGAGCAGTACTTC.